Below are 32 T cell receptor beta chains sequenced from a single sample in a study of control samples from healthy donors and cancer patients. The table came from immunoSEQ multiplex PCR; TCRdb's copy has only in-frame clones and leaves some out. The sample shows some 120,000 clones, about 89% of them seen only once. Material: blood. The origin of the receptors is a man in his 60s in good health.

This chain uses TRBV19 with TRBJ2-3, with unresolved D. Trimming cost V 10 bases and J 1 base, with 12 bases left between them. This CDR3 comprises 13 residues. The germline gives CDR1 LNHDA, CDR2 SQIVND (reference sequence). The CDR3 region is CATHPSGTDTQYF. CDR3 DNA sequence: TGTGCCACCCACCCTTCAGGCACAGATACGCAGTATTTT.

This clone was seen only once. The chain links TRBV12-3 or TRBV12-4 to TRBJ1-5, with no clear D. Trimming pared 5 bases from V and 7 bases from J, leaving 12 bases between. CDR3 length: 13 amino acids. The DNA for the CDR3 is TGTGCCAGCAGTCCCCGTCCTGGACAGCCCCAGCATTTT. Translated: CASSPRPGQPQHF.

The chain carries TRBV20-1 and TRBJ1-1, with D maybe TRBD1 (6 bases). The CDR3 loop spans 11 amino acids. Germline CDR1 is DFQATT and CDR2 is SNEGSKA (reference sequence). V shed 5 bases and J shed 4 bases, with 8 bases lying between them. CDR3 nucleotide sequence: TGCAGTGCTCGAGGGGGCACTGAAGCTTTCTTT. Translation gives CSARGGTEAFF.

The chain carries TRBV29-1 and TRBJ2-7, with unresolved D. The CDR3 covers 13 residues. V was cut by 3 bases and J by 2 bases, with 11 bases left in between. CDR1 is SQVTM and CDR2 is ANQGSEA in the germline V gene. The DNA for the CDR3 is TGCAGCGTTGAGAGGCTGCTGACCTACGAGCAGTACTTC. It translates to CSVERLLTYEQYF.

The J gene is TRBJ2-5, the V gene TRBV24-1; 7 nucleotides match TRBD1. This CDR3 region has 15 residues. V lost 1 base, J lost 3 bases, and 4 bases stayed unmatched. Germline V CDR1 and CDR2: KGHDR, SFDVKD. CDR3 bases: TGTGCCACCAGTGATTTCGGCACAGGGGAAGAGACCCAGTACTTC. Encoded protein: CATSDFGTGEETQYF.

The J gene is TRBJ2-2, the V gene TRBV19; weak D call: TRBD1 (5 bases). The V end was cut by 7 bases, the J end by 2 bases, with 17 bases between. The CDR3 is made up of 16 amino acids. The germline gives CDR1 LNHDA, CDR2 SQIVND (reference sequence). CDR3 nucleotide sequence: TGTGCCAGTATTCATTCTAGGACACTTAACACCGGGGAGCTGTTTTTT. It translates to CASIHSRTLNTGELFF.

The chain recombines TRBV6-5 with TRBJ1-6, with TRBD1 as a possible D gene (6 bases). This CDR3 region has 13 residues. Germline V CDR1 and CDR2: MNHEY, SVGAGI. V gave up 6 bases and J gave up 7 bases, with 10 bases separating them. The DNA for the CDR3 is TGTGCCAGCAGAATCACAGGGAATTCACCCCTCCACTTT. Protein product: CASRITGNSPLHF.

This chain uses TRBV5-6 with TRBJ2-2; the D is unclear. From germline, CDR1 is SGHDT and CDR2 YYEEEE. The CDR3 totals 11 residues. Trimming removed 1 base from V and 7 bases from J, with 2 bases in between. CDR3 residues: CASSLNGELFF. Here the CDR3 DNA reads TGTGCCAGCAGCTTGAACGGGGAGCTGTTTTTT.

The chain combines TRBV6-9 with TRBJ2-1; D is ambiguous. Germline V CDR1 and CDR2: MNHGY, SVAAGI. There are 14 residues in the CDR3. The V gene lost 11 bases and the J gene lost 8 bases, with 22 bases spanning the gap. CDR3 sequence: CACLSGVLHHEQFF. CDR3 bases: TGTGCCTGCCTCTCGGGCGTTCTTCATCATGAGCAGTTCTTC.

The gene calls are TRBV4-2 and TRBJ1-1; 10 bases align to TRBD1. This CDR3 has 17 amino acids. The trim removed 2 bases at V and 5 bases at J, leaving 11 bases unmatched. The germline V gene encodes CDR1 LGHNA and CDR2 YNFKEQ. The DNA of the CDR3 is TGTGCCAGCAGCCAAACCCGGGACAGGGGAGAGGGGACTGAAGCTTTCTTT. Translated: CASSQTRDRGEGTEAFF.

The genes are TRBV18 and TRBJ1-1; D might be TRBD1 (5 bases). The ends were cut back, 3 bases at V and 3 bases at J, with 17 bases in the middle. From germline, CDR1 is KGHSH and CDR2 LQKENI. The CDR3 is 16 residues long. The CDR3 sequence: CASSPTAQSGDTEAFF. CDR3 nucleotide sequence: TGTGCCAGCTCACCTACAGCACAGTCGGGGGACACTGAAGCTTTCTTT. The whole variable domain, filled in from reference TRBV18 and TRBJ1-1, reads NAGVMQNPRHLVRRRGQEARLRCSPMKGHSHVYWYRQLPEEGLKFMVYLQKENIIDESGMPKERFSAEFPKEGPSILRIQQVVRGDSAAYFCASSPTAQSGDTEAFFGQGTRLTVV.

V gene TRBV7-9 combines with J gene TRBJ1-4; D perhaps matches TRBD1 (6 bases). Germline values: CDR1 SEHNR, CDR2 FQNEAQ (reference sequence). This CDR3 comprises 15 residues. V was trimmed by 0 bases and J by 7 bases, leaving 12 bases between them. The CDR3 bases are TGTGCCAGCAGCTTAGCGCAGTCAGGGGCTGAAAAACTGTTTTTT. This sequence encodes CASSLAQSGAEKLFF.

The chain is built from TRBV5-1 and TRBJ2-7; D is ambiguous. The CDR3 is made up of 13 amino acids. Trimming shortened V by 7 bases and J by 2 bases, and 13 bases separated the two germline ends. Germline assignment: CDR1 SGHRS and CDR2 YFSETQ. CDR3 coding DNA: TGCGCCAGCGGACCTCAGGTCACCTACGAGCAGTACTTC. Its protein is CASGPQVTYEQYF.

This clone was seen only a few times. The rearrangement joins TRBV18 to TRBJ2-4; no clear D. Trimming pared 2 bases from V and 3 bases from J, leaving 11 bases between. The CDR3 is 15 residues long. Looked up from germline, CDR1 is KGHSH and CDR2 is LQKENI. DNA of the CDR3: TGTGCCAGCTCACCAGCGCTCGGCGGCAAAAACATTCAGTACTTC. Protein: CASSPALGGKNIQYF.

The chain has TRBV6-1 and TRBJ2-2, with D hard to call. The CDR3 covers 16 residues. The V gene lost 1 base and the J gene lost 0 bases, with 9 bases spanning the gap. The germline CDR1 and CDR2 sequences are MNHNS and SASEGT. The CDR3 reads CASSEVAGANTGELFF. The DNA of the CDR3 is TGTGCCAGCAGTGAAGTGGCAGGCGCGAACACCGGGGAGCTGTTTTTT.

This chain uses TRBV21-1 with TRBJ1-4. TRBV21-1 is reported as a pseudogene. This CDR3 is built from 14 residues. The chain's CDR3 is CASSKQDEAEKLFF. CDR3 sequence (DNA): TGTGCCAGCAGCAAGCAGGATGAGGCGGAAAAACTGTTTTTT.

V usage is TRBV24-1 and J usage is TRBJ1-1, with no clear D. The CDR3 is made up of 13 amino acids. The V gene's germline CDR1 is KGHDR and CDR2 SFDVKD. V was clipped by 7 bases and J by 4 bases, with 12 bases between them. The CDR3 spells CATRGVATTEAFF. In nucleotides, the CDR3 is TGTGCCACCAGGGGTGTAGCGACCACTGAAGCTTTCTTT.

The chain uses TRBV6-1 and TRBJ1-3; D unresolved. Germline-derived CDR1 and CDR2 are MNHNS and SASEGT. The CDR3 spans 14 residues. V lost 7 bases and J lost 4, with 14 bases in between. CDR3: CASTAQEVGNTIYF. For the CDR3, the DNA is TGTGCCAGCACCGCCCAGGAAGTGGGAAACACCATATATTTT.

V gene TRBV10-1 combines with J gene TRBJ2-3, with D possibly being TRBD1 (6 bases). V was trimmed by 4 bases and J by 1 base, leaving 9 bases between them. CDR1 is WNHNN, CDR2 SYGVQD, per germline (reference sequence). The CDR3 runs to 14 residues. The CDR3 DNA sequence: TGCGCCAGCAGTGGGACAGTCCGCACAGATACGCAGTATTTT. This encodes CASSGTVRTDTQYF.

The rearrangement links TRBV3-1 (or the pseudogene TRBV3-2) to TRBJ1-6; D is possibly TRBD1 (5 bases). Trimming took off 1 base at V and 9 bases at J, with 13 bases between the two ends. Germline lookup yields CDR1 LGHDT and CDR2 YNNKEL (reference sequence). This CDR3 contains 15 residues. In DNA, the CDR3 is TGTGCCAGCAGCCAAGCCGACGTTCAGGGTTCACCCCTCCACTTT. Protein: CASSQADVQGSPLHF.

The V gene is TRBV9, the J gene TRBJ1-4, with D perhaps TRBD1 (6 bases). Deletions cut 0 bases from V and 8 bases from J, with 14 bases between. The CDR3 spans 15 residues. Germline CDR1 SGDLS, CDR2 YYNGEE. As DNA, the CDR3 is TGTGCCAGCAGCGTAGGGTCGGGGGCAGGGGAAAAACTGTTTTTT. Amino acid sequence: CASSVGSGAGEKLFF.

The chain couples TRBV6-5 to TRBJ1-2, with TRBD1 matching over 12 bases. Per the germline V gene, CDR1 is MNHEY and CDR2 is SVGAGI. Trimming cost V 8 bases and J 8 bases; bases outside gene matches: 9. There are 14 residues in the CDR3. CDR3 nucleotide sequence: TGTGCCAGCGGTCCGGGACAGGGGGCGAAGGGCTACACCTTC. Translating gives CASGPGQGAKGYTF.

The chain employs TRBV30 and TRBJ2-1, with D perhaps TRBD2 (5 bases). The length of the CDR3 is 12 residues. The germline gives CDR1 GTSNPN, CDR2 SVGIG (reference sequence). Trimming cost V 0 bases and J 6 bases, with 6 bases left between them. Here the CDR3 DNA reads TGTGCCTGGAGTGTAGGGAGCAATGAGCAGTTCTTC. It specifies CAWSVGSNEQFF. The entire variable domain, with the rest obtained from reference TRBV30 and TRBJ2-1, is as follows: SQTIHQWPATLVQPVGSPLSLECTVEGTSNPNLYWYRQAAGRGLQLLFYSVGIGQISSEVPQNLSASRPQDRQFILSSKKLLLSDSGFYLCAWSVGSNEQFFGPGTRLTVL.

The chain has TRBV19 and TRBJ2-4; D is perhaps TRBD2 (5 bases). Trimming cost V 2 bases and J 8 bases, with 13 bases left between them. The CDR3 extends over 14 amino acids. Germline V gene sequence: CDR1 LNHDA, CDR2 SQIVND (reference sequence). The DNA of the CDR3 is TGTGCCAGTAGTATAATGAGGGAAGATCACATTCAGTACTTC. As protein: CASSIMREDHIQYF.

This chain connects TRBV5-1 to TRBJ1-6; 7 bases align to TRBD1. Germline CDR1 reads SGHRS; CDR2 reads YFSETQ. The length of the CDR3 is 18 residues. V lost 2 bases to trimming and J lost 0 bases; unmatched junction nucleotides: 8. CDR3: CASSFMTGQGSYNSPLHF. Here the CDR3 DNA reads TGCGCCAGCAGCTTCATGACAGGGCAGGGCTCCTATAATTCACCCCTCCACTTT.

The chain carries TRBV6-5 and TRBJ1-4; D gene ambiguous. CDR3 length: 14 amino acids. The V end lost 0 bases, the J end lost 8 bases, and 10 bases lay between the germline ends. Germline-derived CDR1 and CDR2 are MNHEY and SVGAGI. CDR3 sequence: CASSYSRSLEKLFF. CDR3 DNA: TGTGCCAGCAGTTACTCGAGAAGTCTGGAAAAACTGTTTTTT.

The chain's CDR3 is CASRPTGTPGYTF. DNA for the CDR3: TGTGCCAGCAGGCCGACAGGGACCCCCGGCTACACCTTC. The chain couples TRBV6-5 to TRBJ1-2; 7 bases fit TRBD1. The germline gives CDR1 MNHEY, CDR2 SVGAGI. This CDR3 comprises 13 residues. Trimming cost V 6 bases and J 8 bases; bases outside gene matches: 9.

CDR3 nucleotides: TGCACCAGCAGCCGGGGACAGGGGGCAACTAATGAAAAACTGTTTTTT. Encoded protein: CTSSRGQGATNEKLFF. The V call is TRBV1, the J call TRBJ1-4; no check of the table's D call, TRBD1, against the DNA was made. TRBV1 is labeled a pseudogene. The length of the CDR3 is 16 residues.

The chain has TRBV7-2 and TRBJ2-7; tentatively, D is TRBD2 (6 bases). The CDR3 contains 14 residues. The germline CDR1 and CDR2 sequences are SGHTA and FQGNSA. With 2 bases removed from V and 2 bases from J, the gap between germline ends came to 10 bases. The CDR3 nucleotides read TGTGCCAGCAGCTTACTGGGAGGCCCCTACGAGCAGTACTTC. Translation: CASSLLGGPYEQYF.

The CDR3: CASSLRDGSNQPQHF. CDR3 in DNA: TGTGCCAGCAGTCTCCGGGACGGGAGCAATCAGCCCCAGCATTTT. This chain connects TRBV6-5 to TRBJ1-5; the D gene is possibly TRBD1 (5 bases). The CDR3 consists of 15 residues. Trimming removed 5 bases at V and 1 base at J, with 12 bases between. Germline assignment: CDR1 MNHEY and CDR2 SVGAGI.

The V gene is TRBV27, the J gene TRBJ2-7; D not certain. The CDR3 is 13 residues long. V was pared by 7 bases and J by 1 base, with 11 bases between. The germline CDR1 and CDR2 sequences are MNHEY and SMNVEV (reference sequence). The CDR3 here is CASKSVNSYEQYF. The CDR3 DNA follows: TGTGCCAGCAAATCAGTGAATTCCTACGAGCAGTACTTC.

This rearrangement joins TRBV19 to TRBJ1-2; D is unclear. This CDR3 has 13 residues. Trimming shortened V by 7 bases and J by 7 bases, and 16 bases separated the two germline ends. CDR1 LNHDA and CDR2 SQIVND come from the germline V gene (reference sequence). CDR3 loop: CASKWGGRSGYTF. As DNA, the CDR3 is TGTGCCAGTAAATGGGGTGGCAGAAGTGGCTACACCTTC.